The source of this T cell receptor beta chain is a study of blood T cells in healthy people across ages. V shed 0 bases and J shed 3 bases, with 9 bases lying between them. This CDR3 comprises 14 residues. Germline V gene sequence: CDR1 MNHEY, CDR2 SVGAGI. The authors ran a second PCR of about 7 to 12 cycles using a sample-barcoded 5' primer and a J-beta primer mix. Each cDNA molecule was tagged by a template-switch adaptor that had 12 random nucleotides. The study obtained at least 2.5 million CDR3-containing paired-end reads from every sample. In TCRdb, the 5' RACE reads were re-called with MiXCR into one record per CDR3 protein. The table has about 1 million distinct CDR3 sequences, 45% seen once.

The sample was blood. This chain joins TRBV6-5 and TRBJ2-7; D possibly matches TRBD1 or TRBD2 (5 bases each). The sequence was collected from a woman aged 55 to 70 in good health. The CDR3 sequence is CASSYSGTDYEQYF. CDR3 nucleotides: TGTGCCAGCAGTTACTCAGGGACGGACTACGAGCAGTACTTC.